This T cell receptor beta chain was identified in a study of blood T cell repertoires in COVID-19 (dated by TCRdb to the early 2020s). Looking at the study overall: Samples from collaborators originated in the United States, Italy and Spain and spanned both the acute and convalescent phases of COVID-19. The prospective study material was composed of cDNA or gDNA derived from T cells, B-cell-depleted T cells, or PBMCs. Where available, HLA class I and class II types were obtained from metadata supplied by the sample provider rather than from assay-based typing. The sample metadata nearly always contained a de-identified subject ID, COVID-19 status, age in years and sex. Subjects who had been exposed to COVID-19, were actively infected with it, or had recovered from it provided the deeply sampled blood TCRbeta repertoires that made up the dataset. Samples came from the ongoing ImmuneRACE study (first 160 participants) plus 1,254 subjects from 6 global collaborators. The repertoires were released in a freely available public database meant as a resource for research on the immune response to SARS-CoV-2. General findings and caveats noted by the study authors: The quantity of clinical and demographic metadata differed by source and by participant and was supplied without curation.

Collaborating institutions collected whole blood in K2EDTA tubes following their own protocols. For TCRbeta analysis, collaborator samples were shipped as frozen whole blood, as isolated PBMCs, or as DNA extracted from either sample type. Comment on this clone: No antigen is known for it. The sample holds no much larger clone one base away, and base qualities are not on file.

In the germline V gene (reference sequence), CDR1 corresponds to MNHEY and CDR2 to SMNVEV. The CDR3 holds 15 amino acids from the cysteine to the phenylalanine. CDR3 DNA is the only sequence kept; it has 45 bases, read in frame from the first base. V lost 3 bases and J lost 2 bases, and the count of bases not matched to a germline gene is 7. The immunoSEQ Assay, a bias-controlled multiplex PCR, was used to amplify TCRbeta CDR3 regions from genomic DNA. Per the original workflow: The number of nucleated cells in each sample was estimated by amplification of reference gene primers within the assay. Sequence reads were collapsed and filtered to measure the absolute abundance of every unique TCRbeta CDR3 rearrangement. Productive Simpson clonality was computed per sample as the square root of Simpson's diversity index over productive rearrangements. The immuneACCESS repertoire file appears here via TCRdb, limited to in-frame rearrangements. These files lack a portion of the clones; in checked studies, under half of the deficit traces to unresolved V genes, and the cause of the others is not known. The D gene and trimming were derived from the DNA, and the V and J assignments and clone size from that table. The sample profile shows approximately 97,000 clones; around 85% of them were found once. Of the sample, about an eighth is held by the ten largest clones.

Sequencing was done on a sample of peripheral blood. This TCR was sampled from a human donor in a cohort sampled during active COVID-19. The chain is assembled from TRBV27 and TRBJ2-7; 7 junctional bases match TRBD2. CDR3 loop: CASSFKAGATYEQYF. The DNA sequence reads TGTGCCAGCAGTTTTAAGGCGGGAGCCACCTACGAGCAGTACTTC.